This TCR beta chain derives from a study of radiotherapy plus CTLA-4 blockade in lung cancer. Germline CDR1 MNHNY, CDR2 SVGAGI (reference sequence). V was trimmed by 6 bases and J by 1 base, leaving 14 bases between them. This CDR3 has 15 residues. Assay used: immunoSEQ multiplex PCR; TCRdb lists only in-frame clones, some missing. The data hold more than 95,000 clones, with approximately 80% observed a single time. This clone came up a few times. This rearrangement joins TRBV6-6 to TRBJ2-3; possible D gene TRBD2, 6 bases. The sequence was collected from a human donor with non-small cell lung cancer who had a partial response to radiotherapy plus ipilimumab. This sample comprised peripheral blood, obtained from a patient treated with radiotherapy plus ipilimumab. The CDR3 DNA is TGTGCCAGCAGAGACGGAGGGTTCGGCACAGATACGCAGTATTTT. This gives the protein CASRDGGFGTDTQYF.